This T cell receptor (beta chain) appears in the sequencing data of a study of CD8 T cells in ankylosing spondylitis. Using quantitative 5'-RACE with molecular barcodes, the authors made TCR beta libraries. TCRdb itself ran the 5' RACE reads through MiXCR, one entry per CDR3 protein. Of around 770,000 distinct CDR3 sequences in the sample, around 20% are singletons; the top ten hold under 20%. Study-wide results and limits: In ankylosing spondylitis blood, a motif of about 8 highly homologous TCR beta variants appeared characteristic. Reported data indicate significant enrichment of disease-linked clones within matched ankylosing spondylitis synovial fluid. Researchers report that disease-linked clones proved CD8+ and relatively rare in peripheral blood. Previously reported in reactive arthritis synovial fluid and blood were some of the motif variants.

A word on this clonotype: What it binds is not known.

The CDR3 totals 15 residues. Per germline, CDR1 DFQATT and CDR2 SNEGSKA (reference sequence). J was trimmed by 1 base and V by 4 bases; bases with no gene match: 4. This TCR came from a male donor with ankylosing spondylitis. The sample consisted of blood, either unsorted or a sorted T cell fraction (not recorded which). The chain uses TRBV20-1 and TRBJ2-1, with 10 nucleotides matching TRBD2. The CDR3 loop reads CSAKISGRSYNEQFF. DNA for the CDR3: TGCAGTGCTAAAATTAGCGGGAGGTCCTACAATGAGCAGTTCTTC.